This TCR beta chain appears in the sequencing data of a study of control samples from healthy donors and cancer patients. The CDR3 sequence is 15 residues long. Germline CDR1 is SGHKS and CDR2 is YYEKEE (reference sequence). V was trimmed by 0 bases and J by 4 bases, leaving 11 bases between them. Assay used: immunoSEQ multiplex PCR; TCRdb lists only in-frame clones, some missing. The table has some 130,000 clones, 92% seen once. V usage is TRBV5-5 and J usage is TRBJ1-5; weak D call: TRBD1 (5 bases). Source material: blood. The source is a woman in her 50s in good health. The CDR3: CASSLVGEWNQPQHF. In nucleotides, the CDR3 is TGTGCCAGCAGCTTGGTAGGGGAATGGAATCAGCCCCAGCATTTT.